These 16 T cell receptor beta chains originate from one sample sequenced in a study of cytomegalovirus exposure and HLA in healthy donors. PCR amplification relied on 60 Vbeta primers (plus 13 Jbeta primers). Data came from immunoSEQ multiplex PCR; TCRdb stores just in-frame clones and leaves some out. The listing records approximately 110,000 clones. The sample was PBMCs. The receptors come from a man aged 25 to 45 in good health and CMV-seronegative.

The chain combines TRBV7-9 with TRBJ2-7; D is perhaps TRBD1 (6 bases). Trimming shortened V by 0 bases and J by 2 bases, and 11 bases separated the two germline ends. CDR1 is SEHNR, CDR2 FQNEAQ, per germline (reference sequence). The CDR3 consists of 15 residues. CDR3 coding DNA: TGTGCCAGCAGCTTAGCCGGGACACCTCCCTACGAGCAGTACTTC. Translation: CASSLAGTPPYEQYF.

The chain has TRBV2 and TRBJ2-6; TRBD1 matches 12 bases. The CDR3 totals 16 residues. The V gene end was trimmed by 8 bases and the J gene end by 3 bases; junction bases not matched to a gene: 5. CDR1 SNHLY and CDR2 FYNNEI come from the germline V gene. In nucleotides, the CDR3 is TGTGCCAGCCTTGGGACAGGGGGCGGTGGGGCCAACGTCCTGACTTTC. Amino acid sequence: CASLGTGGGGANVLTF.

The chain uses TRBV14 and TRBJ2-2; 9 bases are a match to TRBD1. V was clipped by 4 bases and J by 1 base; unmatched bases: 1. This CDR3 has 15 amino acids. Germline V gene sequence: CDR1 SGHDN, CDR2 FVKESK. DNA of the CDR3: TGTGCCAGCAGCCCGGGACAGGGGAACACCGGGGAGCTGTTTTTT. Its translation is CASSPGQGNTGELFF.

J is TRBJ1-1 and V is TRBV6-4, with TRBD1 matching over 8 bases. CDR1 and CDR2 from the germline V gene are MRHNA and SNTAGT. With 3 bases clipped from V and 6 bases from J, the junction kept 6 bases outside the gene matches. The CDR3 extends over 14 amino acids. In nucleotides, the CDR3 is TGTGCCAGCAGTGATACGGCAGGGGGCCCTGAAGCTTTCTTT. Encoded protein: CASSDTAGGPEAFF.

The chain employs TRBV5-1 and TRBJ1-1; no definite D call. The CDR3 has 14 residues. CDR1 is SGHRS and CDR2 is YFSETQ in the germline V gene. V lost 2 bases to trimming and J lost 4 bases, with 12 bases between them. The DNA of the CDR3 is TGCGCCAGCAGCTTCTTTGATCGAGGCACTGAAGCTTTCTTT. Its translation: CASSFFDRGTEAFF.

The rearrangement links TRBV29-1 to TRBJ2-4; TRBD1 matches 7 bases. The germline V gene has CDR1 SQVTM and CDR2 ANQGSEA. This CDR3 is built from 12 residues. The ends lost 2 bases at V and 8 bases at J; junction bases unmatched: 3. CDR3 sequence: CSVELQGDIQYF. CDR3 nucleotides: TGCAGCGTTGAACTCCAGGGGGACATTCAGTACTTC.

This chain links TRBV4-1 with TRBJ1-1; 7 nucleotides align to TRBD1. Germline-derived CDR1 and CDR2 are MGHRA and YSYEKL. After removal of 4 bases from V and 1 base from J, the junction contained 3 bases not matched to a gene. There are 14 residues in the CDR3. This chain's CDR3 is CASSPRQGNTEAFF. The CDR3 nucleotides are TGCGCCAGCAGCCCACGACAGGGGAACACTGAAGCTTTCTTT.

This chain connects TRBV28 to TRBJ2-3; 7 positions agree with TRBD1. The CDR3 is made up of 16 amino acids. Per germline, CDR1 MDHEN and CDR2 SYDVKM. Trimming cost V 1 base and J 0 bases; bases outside gene matches: 4. The CDR3 protein is CASSLYRTGSTDTQYF. Here the CDR3 DNA reads TGTGCCAGCAGTTTATACAGGACAGGAAGCACAGATACGCAGTATTTT.

The chain links TRBV7-9 to TRBJ1-2; no clear D gene. Trimming removed 5 bases at V and 8 bases at J, with 18 bases between. Germline CDR1 reads SEHNR; CDR2 reads FQNEAQ (reference sequence). The CDR3 consists of 14 residues. The CDR3 sequence: CASSPSAGTGGYTF. CDR3 bases: TGTGCCAGCAGCCCCTCGGCAGGCACTGGGGGCTACACCTTC.

The chain links TRBV5-4 to TRBJ1-4, with D perhaps TRBD1 (5 bases). The CDR3 length is 14 residues. In germline, CDR1 is SGHNT, CDR2 YYREEE (reference sequence). With 0 bases removed from V and 2 bases from J, the gap between germline ends came to 5 bases. CDR3 coding DNA: TGTGCCAGCAGCTTGGGACAGACTAATGAAAAACTGTTTTTT. This sequence encodes CASSLGQTNEKLFF.

On this clone itself: The limits of the CDR3 on the DNA are not certain, so only TCRdb's listed CDR3 is given. This specimen includes other DNA sequences encoding the same CDR3. The chain couples TRBV30 to TRBJ1-5; the table assigns TRBD1, which was not confirmed against the DNA. The germline CDR1 and CDR2 sequences are GTSNPN and SVGIG (reference sequence). Inclusive of both ends, the CDR3 amounts to 14 amino acids. The CDR3 here is CAWSVAQGSQPQHF.

The V and J genes are TRBV10-3 and TRBJ2-5, with 10 positions matching TRBD2. CDR1 and CDR2 from the germline V gene are ENHRY and SYGVKD. The CDR3 runs to 15 residues. The V and J ends lost 10 bases and 4 bases, in that order; junction bases with no gene match: 12. The CDR3 loop is CATQGSGGDGETQYF. The CDR3 DNA sequence: TGTGCCACCCAAGGCAGCGGGGGGGACGGAGAGACCCAGTACTTC.

This sequence joins TRBV19 and TRBJ2-5, with 10 positions matching TRBD2. Germline CDR1 LNHDA, CDR2 SQIVND (reference sequence). The V gene end was trimmed by 5 bases and the J gene end by 1 base; junction bases not matched to a gene: 4. This CDR3 contains 15 residues. CDR3 in DNA: TGTGCCAGTAGTGGGCTAGCGGGGGCCCAAGAGACCCAGTACTTC. This sequence encodes CASSGLAGAQETQYF.

The chain carries TRBV6-6 and TRBJ1-1; D not resolved. Trimming took off 0 bases at V and 3 bases at J, with 14 bases between the two ends. The CDR3 consists of 16 residues. Germline V lookup: CDR1 MNHNY, CDR2 SVGAGI (reference sequence). The CDR3 is CASSYSTATSYTEAFF. The CDR3 DNA follows: TGTGCCAGCAGTTACTCGACGGCGACTTCTTACACTGAAGCTTTCTTT.

This chain joins TRBV5-1 and TRBJ1-4; D ambiguous. V shed 4 bases and J shed 2 bases, with 15 bases lying between them. Germline values: CDR1 SGHRS, CDR2 YFSETQ. The CDR3 is 16 residues long. The CDR3 is CASSPGSEGTNEKLFF. The CDR3 DNA reads TGCGCCAGCAGCCCCGGCTCTGAGGGCACTAATGAAAAACTGTTTTTT.

V is TRBV5-6 and J is TRBJ2-5, with a weak D call TRBD2 (5 bases). Germline V gene lookup returns CDR1 SGHDT and CDR2 YYEEEE. The CDR3 totals 14 residues. Trimming stripped 5 bases from V and 4 bases from J, with 15 bases between. The CDR3 loop is CASSWVEGPETQYF. CDR3 in DNA: TGTGCCAGCAGTTGGGTAGAGGGCCCAGAGACCCAGTACTTC.